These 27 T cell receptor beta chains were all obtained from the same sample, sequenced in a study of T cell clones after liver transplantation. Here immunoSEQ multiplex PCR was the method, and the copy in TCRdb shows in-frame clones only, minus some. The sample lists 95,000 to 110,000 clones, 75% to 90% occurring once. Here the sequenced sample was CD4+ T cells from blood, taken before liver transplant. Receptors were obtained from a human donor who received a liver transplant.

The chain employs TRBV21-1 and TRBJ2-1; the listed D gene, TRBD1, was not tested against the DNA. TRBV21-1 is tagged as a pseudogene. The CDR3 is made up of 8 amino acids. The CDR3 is CASSHTFF. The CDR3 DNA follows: TGTGCCAGCAGCCACACGTTCTTC.

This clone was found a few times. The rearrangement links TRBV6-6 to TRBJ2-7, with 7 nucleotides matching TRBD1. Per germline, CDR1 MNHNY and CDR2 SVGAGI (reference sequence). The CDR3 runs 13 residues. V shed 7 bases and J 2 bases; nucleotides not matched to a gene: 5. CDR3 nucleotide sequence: TGTGCCAGCACCCCCGGACAGGCCTACGAGCAGTACTTC. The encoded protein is CASTPGQAYEQYF.

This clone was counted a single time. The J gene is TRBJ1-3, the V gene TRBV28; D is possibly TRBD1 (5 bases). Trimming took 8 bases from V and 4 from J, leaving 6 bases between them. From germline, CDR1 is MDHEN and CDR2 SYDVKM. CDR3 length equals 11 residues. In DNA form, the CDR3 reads TGTGCCAGCCGGGGGGGAAACACCATATATTTT. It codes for CASRGGNTIYF. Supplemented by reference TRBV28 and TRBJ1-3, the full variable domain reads DVKVTQSSRYLVKRTGEKVFLECVQDMDHENMFWYRQDPGLGLRLIYFSYDVKMKEKGDIPEGYSVSREKKERFSLILESASTNQTSMYLCASRGGNTIYFGEGSWLTVV.

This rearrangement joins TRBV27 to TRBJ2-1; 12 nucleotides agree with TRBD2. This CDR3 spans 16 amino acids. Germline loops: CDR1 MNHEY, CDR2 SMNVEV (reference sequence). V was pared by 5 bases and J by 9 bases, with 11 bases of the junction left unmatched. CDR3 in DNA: TGTGCCAGCAGTCCCCTAGCGGGAGGGCCTTCGGGTGAGCAGTTCTTC. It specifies CASSPLAGGPSGEQFF.

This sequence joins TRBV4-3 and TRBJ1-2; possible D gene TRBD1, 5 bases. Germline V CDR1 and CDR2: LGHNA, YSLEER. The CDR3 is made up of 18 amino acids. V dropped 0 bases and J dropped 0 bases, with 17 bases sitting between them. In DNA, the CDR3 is TGCGCCAGCAGCCAAGATACCCCTGTGTTGGGGGCTAACTATGGCTACACCTTC. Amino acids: CASSQDTPVLGANYGYTF.

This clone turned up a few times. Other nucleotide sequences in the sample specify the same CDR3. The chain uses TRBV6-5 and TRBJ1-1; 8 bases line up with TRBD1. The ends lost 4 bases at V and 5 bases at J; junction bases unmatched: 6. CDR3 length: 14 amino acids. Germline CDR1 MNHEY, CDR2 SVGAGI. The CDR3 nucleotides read TGTGCCAGCAGTTCCAGGGGGCCGGGGACTGAAGCTTTCTTT. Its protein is CASSSRGPGTEAFF.

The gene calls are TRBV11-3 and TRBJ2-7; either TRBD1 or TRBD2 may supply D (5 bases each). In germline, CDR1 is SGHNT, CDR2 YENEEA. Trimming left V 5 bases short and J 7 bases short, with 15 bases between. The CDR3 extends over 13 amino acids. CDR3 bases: TGTGCCAGCAGCAGGGGACCGCAAGGGGAGCAGTACTTC. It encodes CASSRGPQGEQYF. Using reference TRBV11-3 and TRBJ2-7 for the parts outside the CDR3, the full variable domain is EAGVVQSPRYKIIEKKQPVAFWCNPISGHNTLYWYLQNLGQGPELLIRYENEEAVDDSQLPKDRFSAERLKGVDSTLKIQPAELGDSAVYLCASSRGPQGEQYFGPGTRLTVT.

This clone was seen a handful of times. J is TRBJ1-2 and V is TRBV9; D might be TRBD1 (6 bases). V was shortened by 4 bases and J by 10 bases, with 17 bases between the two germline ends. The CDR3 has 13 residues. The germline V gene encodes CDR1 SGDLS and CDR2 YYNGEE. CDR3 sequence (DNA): TGTGCCAGCAGCCCGCGTTTACAGGGAACCTACACCTTC. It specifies CASSPRLQGTYTF.

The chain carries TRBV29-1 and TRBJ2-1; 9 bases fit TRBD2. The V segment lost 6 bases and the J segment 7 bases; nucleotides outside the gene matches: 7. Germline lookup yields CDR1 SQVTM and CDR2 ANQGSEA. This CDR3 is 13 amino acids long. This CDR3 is CSVVGLAGNEQFF. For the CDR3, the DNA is TGCAGCGTGGTGGGACTAGCTGGGAATGAGCAGTTCTTC.

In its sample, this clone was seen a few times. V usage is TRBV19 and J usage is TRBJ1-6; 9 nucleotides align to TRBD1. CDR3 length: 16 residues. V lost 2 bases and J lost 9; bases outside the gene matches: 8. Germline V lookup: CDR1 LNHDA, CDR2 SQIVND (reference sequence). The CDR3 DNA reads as TGTGCCAGTAGTATAAAGGGACAGGGTGGATCTTCACCCCTCCACTTT. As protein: CASSIKGQGGSSPLHF.

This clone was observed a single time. The DNA for the CDR3 is TGTGCCAGCAGCCGGGCGACTGAAGCTTTCTTT. It codes for CASSRATEAFF. The V gene is TRBV25-1, the J gene TRBJ1-1, with D hard to call. Germline V gene sequence: CDR1 MGHDK, CDR2 SYGVNS. V was clipped by 6 bases and J by 5 bases, with 7 bases between them. The CDR3 length is 11 residues. Complete variable domain (other parts from reference TRBV25-1 and TRBJ1-1): EADIYQTPRYLVIGTGKKITLECSQTMGHDKMYWYQQDPGMELHLIHYSYGVNSTEKGDLSSESTVSRIRTEHFPLTLESARPSHTSQYLCASSRATEAFFGQGTRLTVV.

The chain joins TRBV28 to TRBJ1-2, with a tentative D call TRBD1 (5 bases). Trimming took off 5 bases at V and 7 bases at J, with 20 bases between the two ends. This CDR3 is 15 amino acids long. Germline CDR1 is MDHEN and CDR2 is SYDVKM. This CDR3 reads CASSPTGPPGFGYTF. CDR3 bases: TGTGCCAGCAGTCCCACAGGCCCCCCAGGGTTTGGCTACACCTTC.

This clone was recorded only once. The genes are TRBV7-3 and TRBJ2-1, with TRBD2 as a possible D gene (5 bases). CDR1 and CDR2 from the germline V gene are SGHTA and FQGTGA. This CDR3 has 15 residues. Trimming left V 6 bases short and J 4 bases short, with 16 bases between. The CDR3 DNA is TGTGCCAGCAGTCTTTGGGGTGGCGGGTACAATGAGCAGTTCTTC. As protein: CASSLWGGGYNEQFF.

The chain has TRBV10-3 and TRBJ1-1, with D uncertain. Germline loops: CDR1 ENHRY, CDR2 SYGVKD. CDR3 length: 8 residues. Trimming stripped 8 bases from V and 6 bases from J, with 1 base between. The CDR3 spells CAISEAFF. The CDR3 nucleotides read TGTGCCATCTCTGAAGCTTTCTTT.

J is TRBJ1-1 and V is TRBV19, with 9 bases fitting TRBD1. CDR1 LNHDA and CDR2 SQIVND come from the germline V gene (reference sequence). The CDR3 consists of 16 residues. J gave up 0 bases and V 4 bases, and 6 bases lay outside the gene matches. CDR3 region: CASSRNRGRVNTEAFF. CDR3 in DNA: TGTGCCAGTAGTAGAAACAGGGGGCGAGTGAACACTGAAGCTTTCTTT.

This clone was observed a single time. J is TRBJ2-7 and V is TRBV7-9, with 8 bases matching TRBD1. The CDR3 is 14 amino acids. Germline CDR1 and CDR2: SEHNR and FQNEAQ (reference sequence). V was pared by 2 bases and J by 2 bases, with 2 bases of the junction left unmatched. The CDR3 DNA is TGTGCCAGCAGCTTACAGGGGGCCCCCTACGAGCAGTACTTC. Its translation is CASSLQGAPYEQYF.

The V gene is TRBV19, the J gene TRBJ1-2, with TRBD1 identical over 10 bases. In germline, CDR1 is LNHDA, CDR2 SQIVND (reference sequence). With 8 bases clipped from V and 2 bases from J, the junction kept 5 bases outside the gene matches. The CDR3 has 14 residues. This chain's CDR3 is CASGPGQGNYGYTF. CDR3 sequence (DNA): TGTGCCAGTGGGCCGGGACAGGGGAACTATGGCTACACCTTC. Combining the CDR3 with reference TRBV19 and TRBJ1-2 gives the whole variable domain DGGITQSPKYLFRKEGQNVTLSCEQNLNHDAMYWYRQDPGQGLRLIYYSQIVNDFQKGDIAEGYSVSREKKESFPLTVTSAQKNPTAFYLCASGPGQGNYGYTFGSGTRLTVV.

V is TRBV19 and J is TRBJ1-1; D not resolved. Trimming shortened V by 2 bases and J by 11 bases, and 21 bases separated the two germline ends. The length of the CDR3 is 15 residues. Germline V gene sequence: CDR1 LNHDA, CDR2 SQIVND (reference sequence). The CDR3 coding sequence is TGTGCCAGTAGTATATTGGGTCGGTCCGAAGCTGGGGCTTTCTTT. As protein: CASSILGRSEAGAFF.

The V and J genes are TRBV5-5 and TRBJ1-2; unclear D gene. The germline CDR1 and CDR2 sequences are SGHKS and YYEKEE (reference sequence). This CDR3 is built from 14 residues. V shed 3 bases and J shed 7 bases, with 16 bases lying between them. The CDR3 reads CASSSRPEGFGYTF. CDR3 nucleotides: TGTGCCAGCAGCTCCCGCCCCGAAGGGTTTGGCTACACCTTC. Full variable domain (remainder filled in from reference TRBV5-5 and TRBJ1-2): DAGVTQSPTHLIKTRGQQVTLRCSPISGHKSVSWYQQVLGQGPQFIFQYYEKEERGRGNFPDRFSARQFPNYSSELNVNALLLGDSALYLCASSSRPEGFGYTFGSGTRLTVV.

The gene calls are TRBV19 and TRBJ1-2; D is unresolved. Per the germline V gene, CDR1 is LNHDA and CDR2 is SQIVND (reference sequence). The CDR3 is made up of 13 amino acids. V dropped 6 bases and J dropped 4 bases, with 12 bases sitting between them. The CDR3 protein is CASRERVSYGYTF. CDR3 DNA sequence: TGTGCCAGTAGGGAGAGGGTCTCCTATGGCTACACCTTC.

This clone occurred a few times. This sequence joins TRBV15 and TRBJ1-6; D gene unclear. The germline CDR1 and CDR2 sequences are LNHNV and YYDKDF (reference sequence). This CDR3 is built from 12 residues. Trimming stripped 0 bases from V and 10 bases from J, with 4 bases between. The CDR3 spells CATSRDYSPLHF. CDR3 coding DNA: TGTGCCACCAGCAGAGATTACTCACCCCTCCACTTT.

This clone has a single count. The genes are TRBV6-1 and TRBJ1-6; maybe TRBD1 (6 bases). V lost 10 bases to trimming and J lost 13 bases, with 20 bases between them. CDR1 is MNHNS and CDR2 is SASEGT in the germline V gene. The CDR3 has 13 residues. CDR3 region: CATRTDLYEPLHF. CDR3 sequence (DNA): TGTGCCACCCGGACAGACCTGTATGAGCCCCTCCACTTT.

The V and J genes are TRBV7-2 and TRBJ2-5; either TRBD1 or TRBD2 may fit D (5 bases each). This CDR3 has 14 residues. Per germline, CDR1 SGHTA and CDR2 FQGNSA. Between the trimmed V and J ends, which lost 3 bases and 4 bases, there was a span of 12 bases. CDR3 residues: CASSLAGSGETQYF. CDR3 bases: TGTGCCAGCAGCTTGGCAGGGAGTGGAGAGACCCAGTACTTC. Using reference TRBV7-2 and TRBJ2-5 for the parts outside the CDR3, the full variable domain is GAGVSQSPSNKVTEKGKDVELRCDPISGHTALYWYRQSLGQGLEFLIYFQGNSAPDKSGLPSDRFSAERTGGSVSTLTIQRTQQEDSAVYLCASSLAGSGETQYFGPGTRLLVL.

CDR3 amino acids: CASRTALSGELFF. The CDR3 DNA sequence: TGTGCCTCGCGGACGGCTCTCAGCGGGGAGCTGTTTTTT. This chain links TRBV28 with TRBJ2-2; D unresolved. The CDR3 extends over 13 amino acids. CDR1 MDHEN and CDR2 SYDVKM come from the germline V gene. The V end was cut by 11 bases, the J end by 7 bases, with 17 bases between.

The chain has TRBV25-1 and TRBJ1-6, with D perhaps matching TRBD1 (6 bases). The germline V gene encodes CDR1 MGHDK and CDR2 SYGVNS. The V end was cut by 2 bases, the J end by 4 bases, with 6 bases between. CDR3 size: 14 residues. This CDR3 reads CASSETGYNSPLHF. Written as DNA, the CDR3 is TGTGCCAGCAGTGAAACAGGGTATAATTCACCCCTCCACTTT. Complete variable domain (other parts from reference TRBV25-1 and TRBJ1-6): EADIYQTPRYLVIGTGKKITLECSQTMGHDKMYWYQQDPGMELHLIHYSYGVNSTEKGDLSSESTVSRIRTEHFPLTLESARPSHTSQYLCASSETGYNSPLHFGNGTRLTVT.

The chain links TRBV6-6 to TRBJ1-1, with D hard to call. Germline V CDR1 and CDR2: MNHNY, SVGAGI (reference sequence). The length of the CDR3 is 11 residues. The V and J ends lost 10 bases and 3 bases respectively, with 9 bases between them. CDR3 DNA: TGTGCCACGCTAGAGGACACTGAAGCTTTCTTT. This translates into CATLEDTEAFF.

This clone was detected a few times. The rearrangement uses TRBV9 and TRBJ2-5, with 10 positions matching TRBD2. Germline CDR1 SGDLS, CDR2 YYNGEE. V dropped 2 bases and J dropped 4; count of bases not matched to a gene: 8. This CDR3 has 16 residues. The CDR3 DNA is TGTGCCAGCAGCGTCGGGAAACTAGCGGGGACAGAGACCCAGTACTTC. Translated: CASSVGKLAGTETQYF.